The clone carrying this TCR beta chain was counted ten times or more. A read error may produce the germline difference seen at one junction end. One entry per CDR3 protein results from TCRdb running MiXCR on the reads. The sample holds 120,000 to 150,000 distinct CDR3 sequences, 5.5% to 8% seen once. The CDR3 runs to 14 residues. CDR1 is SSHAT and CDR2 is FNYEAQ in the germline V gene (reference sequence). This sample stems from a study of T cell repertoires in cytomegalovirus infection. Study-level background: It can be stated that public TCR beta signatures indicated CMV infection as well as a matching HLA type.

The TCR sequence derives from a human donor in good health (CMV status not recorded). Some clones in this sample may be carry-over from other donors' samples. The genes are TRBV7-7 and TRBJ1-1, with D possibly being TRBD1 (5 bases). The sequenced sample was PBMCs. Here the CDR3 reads CASSPVGENTEAFF. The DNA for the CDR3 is TGTGCTAGCAGCCCCGTGGGGGAGAACACTGAAGCTTTCTTT.